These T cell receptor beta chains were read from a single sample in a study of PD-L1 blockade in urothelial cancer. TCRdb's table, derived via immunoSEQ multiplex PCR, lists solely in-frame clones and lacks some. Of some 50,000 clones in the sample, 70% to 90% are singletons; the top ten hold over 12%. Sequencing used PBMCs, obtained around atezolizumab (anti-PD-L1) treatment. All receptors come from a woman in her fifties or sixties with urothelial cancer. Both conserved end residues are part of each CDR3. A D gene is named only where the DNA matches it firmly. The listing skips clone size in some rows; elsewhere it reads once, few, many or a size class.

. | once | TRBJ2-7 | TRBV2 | CASRESIYEQYF | TGTGCCAGCAGGGAGTCGATCTACGAGCAGTACTTC
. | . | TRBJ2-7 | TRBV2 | CASSEQAAYEQYF | TGTGCCAGCAGTGAACAGGCAGCCTACGAGCAGTACTTC
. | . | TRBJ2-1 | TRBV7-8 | CASSLRLASGNEQFF | TGTGCCAGCAGCTTGCGGCTAGCGAGTGGCAATGAGCAGTTCTTC
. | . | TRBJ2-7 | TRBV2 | CASKSDFYEQYF | TGTGCCAGCAAGAGTGACTTTTACGAGCAGTACTTC
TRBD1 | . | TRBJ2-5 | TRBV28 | CASTNTRQQGETQYF | TGTGCCAGCACCAACACCCGACAACAGGGGGAGACCCAGTACTTC
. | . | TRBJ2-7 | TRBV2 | CASRTVPTSYEQYF | TGTGCCAGCAGGACAGTGCCAACTTCCTACGAGCAGTACTTC
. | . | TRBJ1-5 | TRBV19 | CASTQVGGSNLPQHF | TGTGCCAGTACACAGGTGGGGGGGTCAAATTTGCCCCAGCATTTT
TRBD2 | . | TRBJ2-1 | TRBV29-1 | CSVEGSGRGYNEQFF | TGCAGCGTTGAGGGTAGCGGGAGAGGCTACAATGAGCAGTTCTTC
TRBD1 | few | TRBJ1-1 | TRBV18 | CASSPDRGLHTEAFF | TGTGCCAGCTCACCGGACAGGGGGCTACACACTGAAGCTTTCTTT
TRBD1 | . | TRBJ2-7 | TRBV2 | CAITRDRGYEQYF | TGTGCCATCACCCGGGACAGGGGATACGAGCAGTACTTC
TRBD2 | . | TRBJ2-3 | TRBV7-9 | CASSLAGADTQYF | TGTGCCAGCAGTTTAGCGGGAGCGGATACGCAGTATTTT
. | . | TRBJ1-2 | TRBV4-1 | CASSHDETGPNYGYTF | TGCGCCAGCAGCCACGATGAAACAGGCCCTAACTATGGCTACACCTTC
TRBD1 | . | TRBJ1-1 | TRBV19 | CASRNAGTGSMNTEAFF | TGTGCCAGTAGGAACGCCGGGACAGGGAGTATGAACACTGAAGCTTTCTTT
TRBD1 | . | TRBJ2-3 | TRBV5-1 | CASSSGQGALDTQYF | TGCGCCAGCAGCTCAGGACAGGGGGCCCTAGATACGCAGTATTTT
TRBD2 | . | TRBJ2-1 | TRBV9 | CASSVTGTSGGNEQFF | TGTGCCAGCAGCGTCACCGGGACTAGCGGGGGTAATGAGCAGTTCTTC
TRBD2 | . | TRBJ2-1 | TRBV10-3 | CAISESGGDEQFF | TGTGCCATCAGTGAGTCGGGAGGGGATGAGCAGTTCTTC
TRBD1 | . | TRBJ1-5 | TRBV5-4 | CASRLAGDRANQPQHF | TGTGCCAGCCGATTGGCGGGCGACAGGGCCAATCAGCCCCAGCATTTT
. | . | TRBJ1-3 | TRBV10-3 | CATTAGAGNTIYF | TGTGCCACCACGGCAGGGGCTGGAAACACCATATATTTT
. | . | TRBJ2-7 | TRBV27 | CASSLSSGEKGYEQYF | TGTGCCAGCAGTTTATCGTCCGGGGAGAAGGGCTACGAGCAGTACTTC
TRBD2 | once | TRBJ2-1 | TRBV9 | CASSVAFAGGPPVDEQFF | TGTGCCAGCAGCGTAGCGTTTGCGGGGGGCCCTCCCGTCGATGAGCAGTTCTTC
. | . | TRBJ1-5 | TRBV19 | CASSTVGGNQPQHF | TGTGCCAGTAGTACCGTGGGGGGGAATCAGCCCCAGCATTTT
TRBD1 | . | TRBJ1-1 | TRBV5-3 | CARSQRTGAQPNTEAFF | TGTGCCAGAAGCCAGAGAACAGGGGCCCAACCTAACACTGAAGCTTTCTTT
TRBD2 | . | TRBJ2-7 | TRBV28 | CASSGRLAGGLVQYF | TGTGCCAGCAGCGGTCGACTAGCGGGAGGGCTTGTGCAGTACTTC
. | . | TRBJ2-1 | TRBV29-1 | CSVDGSAVGEQFF | TGCAGCGTTGATGGTAGCGCGGTTGGTGAGCAGTTCTTC
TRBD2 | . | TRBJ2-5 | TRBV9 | CASSARIAGIETQYF | TGTGCCAGCAGCGCGCGAATAGCGGGAATTGAGACCCAGTACTTC
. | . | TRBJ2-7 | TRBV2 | CASSEEIYEQYF | TGTGCCAGCAGTGAGGAGATCTACGAGCAGTACTTC
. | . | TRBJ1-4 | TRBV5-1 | CASSPWEKQGEKLFF | TGCGCCAGCAGCCCCTGGGAAAAACAGGGTGAAAAACTGTTTTTT
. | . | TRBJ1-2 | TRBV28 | CASSFLRVDGYTF | TGTGCCAGCAGTTTTCTGAGGGTCGATGGCTACACCTTC
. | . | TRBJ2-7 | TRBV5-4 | CASSRRHTGSKGEQYF | TGTGCCAGCAGCCGCCGACACACGGGAAGTAAGGGCGAGCAGTACTTC
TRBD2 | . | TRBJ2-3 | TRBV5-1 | CASSSFQSGGTSTDTQYF | TGCGCCAGCAGTTCTTTCCAGAGCGGGGGGACTAGCACAGATACGCAGTATTTT
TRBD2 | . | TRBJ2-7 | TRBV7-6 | CASSLAPAAGGPYEQYF | TGTGCCAGCAGCTTAGCGCCCGCAGCGGGAGGACCATACGAGCAGTACTTC
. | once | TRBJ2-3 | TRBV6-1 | CASRLSGGTDTQYF | TGTGCCAGCAGGCTCTCCGGGGGCACAGATACGCAGTATTTT
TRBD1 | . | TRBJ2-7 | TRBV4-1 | CASSTGEYEQYF | TGCGCCAGCAGTACAGGGGAGTACGAGCAGTACTTC
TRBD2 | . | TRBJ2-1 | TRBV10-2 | CASRAGGPFYNEQFF | TGCGCCAGTCGGGCGGGGGGGCCGTTTTACAATGAGCAGTTCTTC
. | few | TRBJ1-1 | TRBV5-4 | CASSLERTEAFF | TGTGCCAGCAGCTTGGAACGGACTGAAGCTTTCTTT
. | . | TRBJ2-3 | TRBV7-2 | CASSLARVGPIGTQYF | TGTGCCAGCAGCTTAGCTCGGGTTGGTCCGATTGGTACGCAGTATTTT
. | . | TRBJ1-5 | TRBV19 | CASSIDSYSNQPQHF | TGTGCCAGTAGTATAGACAGTTATAGCAATCAGCCCCAGCATTTT
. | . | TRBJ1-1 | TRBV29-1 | CSVEAGMNTEAFF | TGCAGCGTTGAGGCGGGGATGAACACTGAAGCTTTCTTT
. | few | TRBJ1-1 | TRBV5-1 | CASSLAMGTGTEAFF | TGCGCCAGCAGCTTGGCGATGGGTACAGGGACTGAAGCTTTCTTT
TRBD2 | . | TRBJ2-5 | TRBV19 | CASSMGLAGLETQYF | TGTGCCAGTAGTATGGGACTAGCGGGCCTAGAGACCCAGTACTTC
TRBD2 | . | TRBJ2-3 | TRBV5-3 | CARSLPGLAYTDTQYF | TGTGCCAGAAGCCTACCGGGACTAGCGTACACAGATACGCAGTATTTT